These 29 T cell receptor beta chains were all obtained from the same sample, sequenced in a study of regulatory T cells in long-lasting Graves disease. Both iRepertoire HTBI primers and Arm-PCR of CDR3 regions were used to build the TCR beta libraries. TCRdb used MiXCR to reprocess the multiplex PCR reads, holding one entry per CDR3 protein. The table lists some 250,000 distinct CDR3 sequences, around 20% of them singletons. As for time point: newly diagnosed GD, antithyroid drugs for less than 3 months. Extracted RNA from PBMCs served as the source of the TCR library. The source was peripheral blood mononuclear cells (PBMCs), collected at new diagnosis, from a patient treated with antithyroid drugs. The receptors shown here come from a female donor with Graves disease.

Remarks on this clonotype: A much larger clone differs from this one at a single base, so this may be a read error. As DNA, the CDR3 is TGCGCCAGCAGCCAAGATCGGCCAGTTCCCGGGGAGCTGTTTTTT. It specifies CASSQDRPVPGELFF. The chain joins TRBV7-9 to TRBJ2-2; D is undetermined. The CDR3 contains 15 residues. From germline, CDR1 is SEHNR and CDR2 FQNEAQ (reference sequence).

In this sample, this clonotype turned up many times. The rearrangement uses TRBV20-1 and TRBJ2-7; TRBD2 matches 8 bases. The CDR3 is 12 residues long. V was clipped by 4 bases and J by 5 bases; unmatched bases: 4. Germline V lookup: CDR1 DFQATT, CDR2 SNEGSKA (reference sequence). CDR3 protein: CSANPLADEQYF. The CDR3 DNA reads as TGCAGTGCTAACCCACTAGCGGACGAGCAGTACTTC.

This clonotype showed up many times. The rearrangement uses TRBV6-1 and TRBJ1-1; D remains ambiguous. V lost 7 bases, J lost 2 bases, and 20 bases lay in between. CDR1 is MNHNS, CDR2 SASEGT, per germline. The length of the CDR3 is 16 residues. Here the CDR3 DNA reads TGTGCCAGCAAGATATGGGGTCCGACGGGAAACACTGAAGCTTTCTTT. Translation: CASKIWGPTGNTEAFF.

At least ten counts were recorded for this clonotype. The rearrangement links TRBV29-1 to TRBJ2-7, with 7 bases that match TRBD1. V was pared by 6 bases and J by 3 bases, with 2 bases of the junction left unmatched. Germline V CDR1 and CDR2: SQVTM, ANQGSEA. The CDR3 consists of 11 residues. CDR3: CSVHRGYEQYF. The CDR3, as DNA: TGCAGCGTACACAGGGGCTACGAGCAGTACTTC.

This clonotype was detected a few times. The chain joins TRBV19 to TRBJ2-7; a weak D match, TRBD1 (6 bases). CDR3 length: 16 residues. From germline, CDR1 is LNHDA and CDR2 SQIVND (reference sequence). The V end was cut by 3 bases, the J end by 2 bases, with 17 bases between. The CDR3 sequence is CASSMPSRGLAYEQYF. For the CDR3, the DNA is TGTGCCAGTAGTATGCCGAGCAGGGGTTTGGCCTACGAGCAGTACTTC.

The sample holds many counts of this clonotype. The V call is TRBV3-1, the J call TRBJ1-4; 8 bases align to TRBD1. Looked up from germline, CDR1 is LGHDT and CDR2 is YNNKEL (reference sequence). The CDR3 totals 15 residues. The V segment lost 4 bases and the J segment 10 bases; nucleotides outside the gene matches: 11. The CDR3 sequence is CASSPAGQAGRKLFF. The CDR3 nucleotides read TGTGCCAGCAGCCCTGCGGGACAGGCGGGACGAAAACTGTTTTTT. Combining the CDR3 with reference TRBV3-1 and TRBJ1-4 gives the whole variable domain DTAVSQTPKYLVTQMGNDKSIKCEQNLGHDTMYWYKQDSKKFLKIMFSYNNKELIINETVPNRFSPKSPDKAHLNLHINSLELGDSAVYFCASSPAGQAGRKLFFGSGTQLSVL.

This clonotype showed up many times. V is TRBV6-2 or TRBV6-3 and J is TRBJ2-5; tentatively, D is TRBD2 (6 bases). There are 13 residues in the CDR3. CDR1 MNHEY and CDR2 SVGEGT come from the germline V gene. Trimming left V 5 bases short and J 2 bases short, with 9 bases between. The DNA for the CDR3 is TGTGCCAGCAGTCCCCGGGAGCAAGAGACCCAGTACTTC. Translated, it gives CASSPREQETQYF.

This clonotype was picked up many times. CDR3: CSASREGKAGELFF. In nucleotides, the CDR3 is TGCAGTGCTAGCCGGGAGGGTAAAGCCGGGGAGCTGTTTTTT. The chain has TRBV20-1 and TRBJ2-2; 8 positions agree with TRBD2. The CDR3 contains 14 residues. Germline CDR1 DFQATT, CDR2 SNEGSKA (reference sequence). V was pared by 3 bases and J by 6 bases, with 6 bases of the junction left unmatched.

A few counts support this clonotype. The V gene is TRBV15, the J gene TRBJ2-3; D is possibly TRBD1 or TRBD2 (5 bases each). V was clipped by 5 bases and J by 0 bases, with 24 bases between them. Germline V gives CDR1 LNHNV, CDR2 YYDKDF (reference sequence). The CDR3 is made up of 19 amino acids. The CDR3: CATSDPPAGPGLSTDTQYF. The CDR3 nucleotides read TGTGCCACCAGCGACCCCCCCGCGGGTCCAGGGCTGAGCACAGATACGCAGTATTTT. The entire variable domain, with the rest obtained from reference TRBV15 and TRBJ2-3, is as follows: DAMVIQNPRYQVTQFGKPVTLSCSQTLNHNVMYWYQQKSSQAPKLLFHYYDKDFNNEADTPDNFQSRRPNTSFCFLDIRSPGLGDTAMYLCATSDPPAGPGLSTDTQYFGPGTRLTVL.

This clonotype appeared a few times. The genes are TRBV4-2 and TRBJ1-5; D uncertain. This CDR3 spans 17 amino acids. The germline CDR1 and CDR2 sequences are LGHNA and YNFKEQ. Trimming pared 4 bases from V and 0 bases from J, leaving 16 bases between. CDR3 sequence: CASSREFRDNSNQPQHF. CDR3 nucleotides: TGTGCCAGCAGCCGCGAATTCCGGGATAATAGCAATCAGCCCCAGCATTTT.

This chain links TRBV6-1 with TRBJ1-3, with a weak D call TRBD1 (5 bases). Trimming stripped 6 bases from V and 4 bases from J, with 7 bases between. Germline values: CDR1 MNHNS, CDR2 SASEGT. This CDR3 is 12 amino acids long. The CDR3 DNA reads TGTGCCAGCAGAAGGACAGGAAACACCATATATTTT. This encodes CASRRTGNTIYF.

This clonotype came up many times. V gene TRBV18 combines with J gene TRBJ1-2; 9 positions match TRBD1. Germline CDR1 and CDR2: KGHSH and LQKENI. This CDR3 has 14 residues. J gave up 2 bases and V 4 bases, and 2 bases lay outside the gene matches. The CDR3 coding sequence is TGTGCCAGCTCACGGGACAGGGTCAACTATGGCTACACCTTC. Encoded protein: CASSRDRVNYGYTF.

The chain joins TRBV10-2 to TRBJ1-4; D unresolved. The V gene's germline CDR1 is WSHSY and CDR2 SAAADI. V gave up 8 bases and J gave up 4 bases, with 8 bases separating them. The CDR3 is made up of 12 amino acids. The CDR3 reads CASGRVNEKLFF. CDR3 nucleotide sequence: TGCGCCAGCGGCCGGGTTAATGAAAAACTGTTTTTT.

The V and J genes are TRBV19 and TRBJ2-2, with 15 bases identical to TRBD2. Germline V gene sequence: CDR1 LNHDA, CDR2 SQIVND (reference sequence). There are 19 residues in the CDR3. The V gene end was trimmed by 6 bases and the J gene end by 5 bases; junction bases not matched to a gene: 13. CDR3 DNA: TGTGCCAGTAGGCCCCCCAAGGGACTAGCGGGAGGAGGTACCGGGGAGCTGTTTTTT. Translated: CASRPPKGLAGGGTGELFF.

This clonotype was picked up a small number of times. The CDR3 spells CASSQPGAVGGELFF. The DNA for the CDR3 is TGCGCCAGCAGCCAACCCGGGGCTGTCGGCGGGGAGCTGTTTTTT. V is TRBV4-1 and J is TRBJ2-2; D assignment may be TRBD1 or TRBD2 (5 bases each). Germline CDR1 and CDR2: MGHRA and YSYEKL. Trimming shortened V by 2 bases and J by 7 bases, and 14 bases separated the two germline ends. This CDR3 comprises 15 residues.

This chain joins TRBV28 and TRBJ2-7, with TRBD2 matching over 11 bases. CDR3 length equals 14 residues. CDR1 is MDHEN, CDR2 SYDVKM, per germline. Trimming removed 6 bases from V and 4 bases from J; junction bases left unmatched: 5. CDR3 nucleotide sequence: TGTGCCAGCAGCGCTAGCGGGGGGTCTTACGAGCAGTACTTC. It yields the protein CASSASGGSYEQYF.

At least ten counts were recorded for this clonotype. The CDR3 is CASKHDRGITYEQYF. CDR3 sequence (DNA): TGTGCCAGCAAACACGACAGGGGGATTACCTACGAGCAGTACTTC. The V call is TRBV6-1, the J call TRBJ2-7; 9 nucleotides line up with TRBD1. Germline-derived CDR1 and CDR2 are MNHNS and SASEGT. The junction had 9 bases not matched to a gene; V was cut back by 7 bases and J by 2 bases. The CDR3 is 15 residues long.

This clonotype was counted ten times or more. The chain uses TRBV20-1 and TRBJ2-3; the match to TRBD2 covers 10 bases. Germline V gives CDR1 DFQATT, CDR2 SNEGSKA (reference sequence). The CDR3 extends over 14 amino acids. With V trimmed by 5 bases and J by 4 bases, 6 bases remained unmatched. The CDR3 region is CSASSGRGADTQYF. The DNA for the CDR3 is TGCAGTGCTTCTAGCGGGAGAGGGGCAGATACGCAGTATTTT.

This clonotype has ten or more counts. J is TRBJ2-7 and V is TRBV7-3; weak D call: TRBD1 (6 bases). Per germline, CDR1 SGHTA and CDR2 FQGTGA. The length of the CDR3 is 14 residues. Trimming cost V 2 bases and J 6 bases, with 14 bases left between them. In nucleotides, the CDR3 is TGTGCCAGCAGCTTAGGAACAGGGCTATCCGAGCAGTACTTC. It encodes CASSLGTGLSEQYF.

This clonotype was picked up one time. At one end, the junction sequence differs from germline, possibly due to a read error. The V call is TRBV19, the J call TRBJ2-3, with D unclear. Germline V CDR1 and CDR2: LNHDA, SQIVND (reference sequence). The CDR3 extends over 11 amino acids. Here the CDR3 reads CTSSHVDTQYF. CDR3 in DNA: TGTACCAGTAGTCATGTGGATACGCAGTATTTT. Full variable domain (missing parts from reference TRBV19 and TRBJ2-3): DGGITQSPKYLFRKEGQNVTLSCEQNLNHDAMYWYRQDPGQGLRLIYYSQIVNDFQKGDIAEGYSVSREKKESFPLTVTSAQKNPTAFYLCTSSHVDTQYFGPGTRLTVL.

Ten or more counts support this clonotype. The gene calls are TRBV9 and TRBJ2-1; TRBD1 matches 7 bases. V trimming: 3 bases; J trimming: 3 bases; junction bases outside the gene matches: 15. The CDR3 consists of 18 residues. Per germline, CDR1 SGDLS and CDR2 YYNGEE. The CDR3 DNA is TGTGCCAGCAGCGAGAGTTACGTGAGGTCAGGGGGCTACAATGAGCAGTTCTTC. Translating it yields CASSESYVRSGGYNEQFF.

The sample holds many counts of this clonotype. The V gene is TRBV20-1, the J gene TRBJ2-7, with a tentative D call TRBD2 (5 bases). The CDR3 has 11 residues. From germline, CDR1 is DFQATT and CDR2 SNEGSKA (reference sequence). V shed 4 bases and J shed 7 bases, with 11 bases lying between them. In nucleotides, the CDR3 is TGCAGTGCTACCGCTTCGGGGGAGCAGTACTTC. Translation: CSATASGEQYF.

V usage is TRBV6-5 and J usage is TRBJ2-2, with D maybe TRBD1 (6 bases). The CDR3 extends over 17 amino acids. Looked up from germline, CDR1 is MNHEY and CDR2 is SVGAGI. The V end lost 2 bases, the J end lost 1 base, and 14 bases lay between the germline ends. The CDR3 DNA reads as TGTGCCAGCAGTTACGACCCCGGGACACTGAACACCGGGGAGCTGTTTTTT. Protein product: CASSYDPGTLNTGELFF.

The rearrangement uses TRBV18 and TRBJ1-2; tentatively, D is TRBD1 (6 bases). The CDR3 contains 15 residues. V shed 1 base and J shed 6 bases, with 15 bases lying between them. Germline V gene lookup returns CDR1 KGHSH and CDR2 LQKENI. The CDR3 sequence: CASSPLSARGDGYTF. The CDR3 region has the DNA TGTGCCAGCTCACCACTGTCTGCCAGGGGCGATGGCTACACCTTC.

Points on this clonotype: This may be a read error, as it is one base from a much larger clone. V is TRBV6-2 or TRBV6-3 and J is TRBJ2-5; 8 bases line up with TRBD2. Per germline, CDR1 MNHEY and CDR2 SVGEGT. The CDR3 is 17 residues long. The junction had 13 bases not matched to a gene; V was cut back by 6 bases and J by 1 base. The CDR3 loop is CASSSTPGLVVQETQYF. DNA of the CDR3: TGTGCCAGCAGCTCAACACCGGGACTAGTGGTCCAAGAGACCCAGTACTTC.

This clonotype was observed many times. The chain employs TRBV5-1 and TRBJ2-3; 8 nucleotides match TRBD2. This CDR3 has 16 amino acids. Germline CDR1 and CDR2: SGHRS and YFSETQ. V lost 0 bases and J lost 5; bases outside the gene matches: 8. The CDR3 DNA reads TGCGCCAGCAGCTTGGCAACGGGGGGGCTTGGAGATACGCAGTATTTT. Translation gives CASSLATGGLGDTQYF.

This clonotype was picked up many times. At one boundary the junction diverges from the germline segment, which might be a read error. The chain carries TRBV4-3 and TRBJ2-7, with TRBD2 matching 13 bases. Germline loops: CDR1 LGHNA, CDR2 YSLEER. This CDR3 spans 19 amino acids. This CDR3 is CASSQDKGLAGVISHEQYF. The CDR3 region has the DNA TGCGCCAGCAGCCAAGATAAAGGACTAGCGGGGGTAATCTCCCACGAGCAGTACTTC.

This clonotype showed up many times. The CDR3 nucleotides read TGTGCCAGCAGTTACTCGAAGTACGACAGAGGATATGGCTACACCTTC. Protein sequence: CASSYSKYDRGYGYTF. The chain couples TRBV6-5 to TRBJ1-2; D perhaps matches TRBD1 (5 bases). CDR1 is MNHEY and CDR2 is SVGAGI in the germline V gene. This CDR3 has 16 amino acids. Between the trimmed V and J ends, which lost 0 bases and 5 bases, there was a span of 16 bases.

This clonotype was seen many times. The V call is TRBV24-1, the J call TRBJ1-5, with D possibly matching TRBD1 (5 bases). Trimming pared 4 bases from V and 3 bases from J, leaving 12 bases between. This CDR3 is 15 amino acids long. CDR1 KGHDR and CDR2 SFDVKD come from the germline V gene. CDR3 nucleotide sequence: TGTGCCACCAGTGACCCTCGGGGGGACAATCAGCCCCAGCATTTT. The encoded protein is CATSDPRGDNQPQHF.